This TCR beta chain was documented in a study of T cell repertoires in cytomegalovirus infection. Germline V gene sequence: CDR1 MNHEY, CDR2 SVGAGI. This CDR3 has 13 residues. On this clonotype itself: The target antigen is unknown. Germline and junction disagree at one end, which may indicate a read error.

TCRdb re-derived calls from the reads in MiXCR, one entry per CDR3 protein. The sample shows fewer than 950,000 distinct CDR3 sequences, less than 35% of them seen only once. Points from the study as a whole: There were HLA-C-restricted CMV-specific TCR beta clonotypes dominating the ex vivo response.

This TCR came from a human donor in good health (CMV status not recorded). Some clones in this sample may be carry-over from other donors' samples. The sample was cultured CD8+ T cells from PBMCs, taken from culture after CMV antigen stimulation. The chain links TRBV6-5 to TRBJ2-2; D gene uncertain. CDR3 sequence reads: CVSSPPYTGELFF. CDR3 bases: TGTGTCAGCAGTCCGCCCTACACCGGGGAGCTGTTTTTT.